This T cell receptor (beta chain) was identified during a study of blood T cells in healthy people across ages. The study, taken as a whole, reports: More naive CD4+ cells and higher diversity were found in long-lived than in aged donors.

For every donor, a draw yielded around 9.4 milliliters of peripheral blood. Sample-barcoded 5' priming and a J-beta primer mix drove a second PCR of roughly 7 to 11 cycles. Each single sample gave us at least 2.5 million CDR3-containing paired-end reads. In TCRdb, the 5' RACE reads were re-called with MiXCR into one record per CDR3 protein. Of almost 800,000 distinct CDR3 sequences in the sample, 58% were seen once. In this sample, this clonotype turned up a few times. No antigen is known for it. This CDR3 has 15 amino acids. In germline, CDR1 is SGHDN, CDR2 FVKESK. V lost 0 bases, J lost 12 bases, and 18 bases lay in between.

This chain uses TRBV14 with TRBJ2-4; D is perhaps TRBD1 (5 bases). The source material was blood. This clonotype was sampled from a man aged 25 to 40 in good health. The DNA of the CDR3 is TGTGCCAGCAGCCAAGAGATTGGGGCCCCATGGAATCAGTACTTC. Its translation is CASSQEIGAPWNQYF.